One sample yielded the 10 T cell receptor beta chains listed below, sequenced in a study of blood T cell repertoires in COVID-19. Repertoires were generated with immunoSEQ multiplex PCR, while TCRdb's copy carries only in-frame clones and drops some. Of roughly 260,000 clones in the sample, roughly nine tenths were seen once. The source material was PBMCs or T cells enriched from blood (not recorded which). The receptor source for this set is a human donor in a cohort exposed to, infected with or recovered from COVID-19 (not recorded which). The donor label of this sample is uncertain.

This chain links TRBV30 with TRBJ1-3; D may be TRBD1 (5 bases). The CDR3 length is 11 residues. Germline V gene sequence: CDR1 GTSNPN, CDR2 SVGIG (reference sequence). The chain's CDR3 is CAWGSGNTIYF. CDR3 in DNA: TGTGCTTGGGGGTCGGGAAACACCATATATTTT.

The chain is built from TRBV5-1 and TRBJ1-4; no clear D gene. Germline CDR1 reads SGHRS; CDR2 reads YFSETQ. The CDR3 totals 13 residues. The V and J ends lost 0 bases and 8 bases respectively, with 8 bases between them. CDR3 region: CASSLGGSEKLFF. DNA for the CDR3: TGCGCCAGCAGCTTGGGAGGGTCCGAAAAACTGTTTTTT.

This chain joins TRBV5-4 and TRBJ2-2, with 7 bases fitting TRBD2. This CDR3 comprises 14 residues. V was pared by 4 bases and J by 6 bases, with 6 bases of the junction left unmatched. In germline, CDR1 is SGHNT, CDR2 YYREEE (reference sequence). The CDR3 DNA reads as TGTGCCAGCAGCCTGGGGGGAGGGGCCGGGGAGCTGTTTTTT. Its protein is CASSLGGGAGELFF. Combining the CDR3 with reference TRBV5-4 and TRBJ2-2 gives the whole variable domain ETGVTQSPTHLIKTRGQQVTLRCSSQSGHNTVSWYQQALGQGPQFIFQYYREEENGRGNFPPRFSGLQFPNYSSELNVNALELDDSALYLCASSLGGGAGELFFGEGSRLTVL.

This sequence joins TRBV3-1 (or the pseudogene TRBV3-2) and TRBJ1-1; TRBD1 aligns across 8 bases. Germline trimming cut 2 bases from V and 5 bases from J; bases unmatched to any gene: 7. CDR1 is LGHDT, CDR2 YNNKEL, per germline (reference sequence). The CDR3 is 15 amino acids. CDR3 sequence (DNA): TGTGCCAGCAGCCAAACCGGGACAGGAGGAACTGAAGCTTTCTTT. Translation: CASSQTGTGGTEAFF.

The gene calls are TRBV7-8 and TRBJ1-1, with unresolved D. Germline lookup yields CDR1 SGHVS and CDR2 FQNEAQ. V dropped 6 bases and J dropped 4 bases, with 12 bases sitting between them. The CDR3 has 13 amino acids. The CDR3 DNA is TGTGCCAGCAGTCTGAGCCCGGGCACTGAAGCTTTCTTT. It encodes CASSLSPGTEAFF.

The V gene is TRBV2, the J gene TRBJ2-7, with D maybe TRBD2 (6 bases). The ends were cut back, 10 bases at V and 0 bases at J, with 16 bases in the middle. This CDR3 is 14 amino acids long. Germline V gene sequence: CDR1 SNHLY, CDR2 FYNNEI. Here the CDR3 DNA reads TGTGCCACCCTCCTGGAGGACTACTCCTACGAGCAGTACTTC. Protein product: CATLLEDYSYEQYF.

The chain uses TRBV4-1 and TRBJ1-1; D gene uncertain. V lost 4 bases and J 10 bases, leaving 16 bases between the germline ends. CDR3 size: 13 residues. Germline CDR1 reads MGHRA; CDR2 reads YSYEKL. As DNA, the CDR3 is TGCGCCAGCAGCCCGCTGGCAGGTAGCGGAGCTTTCTTT. It yields the protein CASSPLAGSGAFF.

The rearrangement joins TRBV4-3 to TRBJ2-6, with D possibly TRBD2 on 6 matching bases. Germline V gene sequence: CDR1 LGHNA, CDR2 YSLEER. The V gene lost 2 bases and the J gene lost 0 bases, with 14 bases spanning the gap. The CDR3 sequence is 18 residues long. The CDR3, as DNA: TGCGCCAGCAGCCAATCCGGGACTGAGGGCTCTGGGGCCAACGTCCTGACTTTC. Translated: CASSQSGTEGSGANVLTF.

This chain joins TRBV12-3 or TRBV12-4 and TRBJ1-2; D gene uncertain. The length of the CDR3 is 13 residues. V gave up 2 bases and J gave up 4 bases, with 8 bases separating them. CDR3 in amino acids: CASSLSSGYGYTF. DNA for the CDR3: TGTGCCAGCAGTTTATCGTCAGGCTATGGCTACACCTTC.

CDR3 in DNA: TGTGCCAGCAGTTCCGTGAGGGAGGGGATCGAGCAGTACTTC. Translated: CASSSVREGIEQYF. The chain joins TRBV27 to TRBJ2-7; 7 bases agree with TRBD2. This CDR3 spans 14 amino acids. CDR1 and CDR2 from the germline V gene are MNHEY and SMNVEV (reference sequence). V lost 4 bases and J lost 6; bases outside the gene matches: 9.